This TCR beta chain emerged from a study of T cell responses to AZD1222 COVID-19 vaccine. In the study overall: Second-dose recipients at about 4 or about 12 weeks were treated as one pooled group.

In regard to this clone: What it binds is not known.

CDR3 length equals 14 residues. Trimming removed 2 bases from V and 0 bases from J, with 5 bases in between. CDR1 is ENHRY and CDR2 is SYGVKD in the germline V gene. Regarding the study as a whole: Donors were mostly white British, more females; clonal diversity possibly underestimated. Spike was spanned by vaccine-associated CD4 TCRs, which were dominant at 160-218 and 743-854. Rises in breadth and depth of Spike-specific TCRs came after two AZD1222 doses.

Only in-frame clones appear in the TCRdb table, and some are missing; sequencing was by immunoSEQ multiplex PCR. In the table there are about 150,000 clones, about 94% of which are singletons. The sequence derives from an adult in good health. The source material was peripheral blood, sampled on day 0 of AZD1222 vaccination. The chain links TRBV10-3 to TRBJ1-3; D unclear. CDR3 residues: CAISETVSGNTIYF. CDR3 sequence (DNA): TGTGCCATCAGTGAGACAGTCTCTGGAAACACCATATATTTT.